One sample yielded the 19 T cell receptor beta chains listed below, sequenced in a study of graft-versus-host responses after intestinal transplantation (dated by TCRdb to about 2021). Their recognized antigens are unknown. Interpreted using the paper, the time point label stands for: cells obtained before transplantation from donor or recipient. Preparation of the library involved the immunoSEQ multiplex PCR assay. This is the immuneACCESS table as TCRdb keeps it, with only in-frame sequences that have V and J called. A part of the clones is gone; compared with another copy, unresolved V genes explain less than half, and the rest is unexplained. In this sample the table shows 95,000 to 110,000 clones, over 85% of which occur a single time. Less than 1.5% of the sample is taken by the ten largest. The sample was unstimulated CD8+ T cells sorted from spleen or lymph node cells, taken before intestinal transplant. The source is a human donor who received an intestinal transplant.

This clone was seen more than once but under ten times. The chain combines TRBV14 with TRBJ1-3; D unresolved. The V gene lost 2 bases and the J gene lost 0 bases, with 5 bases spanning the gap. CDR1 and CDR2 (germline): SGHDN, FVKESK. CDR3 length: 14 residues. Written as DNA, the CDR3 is TGTGCCAGCAGCCAACTAAACTCTGGAAACACCATATATTTT. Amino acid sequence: CASSQLNSGNTIYF. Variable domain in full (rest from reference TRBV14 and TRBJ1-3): EAGVTQFPSHSVIEKGQTVTLRCDPISGHDNLYWYRRVMGKEIKFLLHFVKESKQDESGMPNNRFLAERTGGTYSTLKVQPAELEDSGVYFCASSQLNSGNTIYFGEGSWLTVV.

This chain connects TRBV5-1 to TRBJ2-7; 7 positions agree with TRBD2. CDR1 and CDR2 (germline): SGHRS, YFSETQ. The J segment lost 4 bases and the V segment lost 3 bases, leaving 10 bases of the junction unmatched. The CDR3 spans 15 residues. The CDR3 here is CASSSSGAVVYEQYF. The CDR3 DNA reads TGCGCCAGCAGCTCCAGCGGGGCAGTGGTGTACGAGCAGTACTTC. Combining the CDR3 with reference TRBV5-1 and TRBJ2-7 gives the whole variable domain KAGVTQTPRYLIKTRGQQVTLSCSPISGHRSVSWYQQTPGQGLQFLFEYFSETQRNKGNFPGRFSGRQFSNSRSEMNVSTLELGDSALYLCASSSSGAVVYEQYFGPGTRLTVT.

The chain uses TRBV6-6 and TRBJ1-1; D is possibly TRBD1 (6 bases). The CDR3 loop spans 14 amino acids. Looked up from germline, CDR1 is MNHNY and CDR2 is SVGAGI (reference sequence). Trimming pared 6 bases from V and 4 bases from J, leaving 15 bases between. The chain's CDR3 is CASSQTGTSTEAFF. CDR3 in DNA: TGTGCCAGCAGCCAAACAGGGACGTCCACTGAAGCTTTCTTT.

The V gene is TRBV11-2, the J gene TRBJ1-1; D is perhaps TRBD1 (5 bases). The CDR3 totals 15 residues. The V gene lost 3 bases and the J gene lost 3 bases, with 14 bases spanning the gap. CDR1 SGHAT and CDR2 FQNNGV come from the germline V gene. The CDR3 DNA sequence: TGTGCCAGCAGCTTCCTCGAGGGGTTTGACACTGAAGCTTTCTTT. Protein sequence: CASSFLEGFDTEAFF.

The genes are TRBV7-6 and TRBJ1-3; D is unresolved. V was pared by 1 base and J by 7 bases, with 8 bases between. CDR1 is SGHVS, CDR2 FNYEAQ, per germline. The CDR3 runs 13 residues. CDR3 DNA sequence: TGTGCCAGCAGCTTAGGGGGAGCGAACACCATATATTTT. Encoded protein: CASSLGGANTIYF.

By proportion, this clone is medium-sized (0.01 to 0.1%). The CDR3 protein is CASSLEAGGITDTQYF. Here the CDR3 DNA reads TGCGCCAGCAGCTTGGAAGCGGGGGGGATCACAGATACGCAGTATTTT. The chain links TRBV5-1 to TRBJ2-3; 10 positions match TRBD2. Losses at the gene ends were 0 bases for V and 2 bases for J; bases not matched to a gene: 3. The CDR3 contains 16 residues. CDR1 is SGHRS, CDR2 YFSETQ, per germline.

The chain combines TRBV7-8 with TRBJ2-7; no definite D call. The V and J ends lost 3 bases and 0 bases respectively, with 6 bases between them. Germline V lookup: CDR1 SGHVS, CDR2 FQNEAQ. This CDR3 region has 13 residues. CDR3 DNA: TGTGCCAGCAGCTTCCTATCCTCCTACGAGCAGTACTTC. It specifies CASSFLSSYEQYF.

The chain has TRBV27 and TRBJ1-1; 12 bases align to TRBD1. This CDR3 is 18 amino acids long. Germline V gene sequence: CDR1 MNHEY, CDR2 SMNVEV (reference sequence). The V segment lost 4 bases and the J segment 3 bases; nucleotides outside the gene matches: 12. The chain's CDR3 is CASSSKRGTGGMDTEAFF. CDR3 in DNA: TGTGCCAGCAGTTCGAAACGAGGGACAGGGGGCATGGACACTGAAGCTTTCTTT.

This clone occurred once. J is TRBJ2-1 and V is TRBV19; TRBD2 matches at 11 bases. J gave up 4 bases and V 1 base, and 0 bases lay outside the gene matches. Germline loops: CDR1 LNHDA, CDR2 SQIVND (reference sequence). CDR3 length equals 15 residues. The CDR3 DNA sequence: TGTGCCAGTAGTATAGGACTAGCGGGGTACAATGAGCAGTTCTTC. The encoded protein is CASSIGLAGYNEQFF. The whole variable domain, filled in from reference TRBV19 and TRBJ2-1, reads DGGITQSPKYLFRKEGQNVTLSCEQNLNHDAMYWYRQDPGQGLRLIYYSQIVNDFQKGDIAEGYSVSREKKESFPLTVTSAQKNPTAFYLCASSIGLAGYNEQFFGPGTRLTVL.

DNA of the CDR3: TGTGCCAGTAGTATAGCTAGCGGCACAGATACGCAGTATTTT. Translated: CASSIASGTDTQYF. The chain carries TRBV19 and TRBJ2-3; TRBD2 might be the D (6 bases). CDR1 and CDR2 from the germline V gene are LNHDA and SQIVND (reference sequence). The CDR3 totals 14 residues. The germline V and J ends were trimmed by 1 base and 1 base, with 6 bases remaining between them.

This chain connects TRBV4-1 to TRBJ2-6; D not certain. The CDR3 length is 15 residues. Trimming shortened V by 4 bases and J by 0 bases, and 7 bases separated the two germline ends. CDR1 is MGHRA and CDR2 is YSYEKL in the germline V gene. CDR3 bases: TGCGCCAGCAGCCTCCCTCCCTCTGGGGCCAACGTCCTGACTTTC. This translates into CASSLPPSGANVLTF.

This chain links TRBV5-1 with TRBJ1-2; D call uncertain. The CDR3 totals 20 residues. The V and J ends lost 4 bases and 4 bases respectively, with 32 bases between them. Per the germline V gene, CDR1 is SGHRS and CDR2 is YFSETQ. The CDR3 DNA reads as TGCGCCAGCAGCCGCTACCCCCTGGCCATCGCCACCAATTCAAGCTATGGCTACACCTTC. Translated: CASSRYPLAIATNSSYGYTF.

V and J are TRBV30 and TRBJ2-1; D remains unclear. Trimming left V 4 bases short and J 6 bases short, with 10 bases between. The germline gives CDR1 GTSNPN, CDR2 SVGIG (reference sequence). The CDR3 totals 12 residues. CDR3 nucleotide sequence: TGTGCCTGGATTCGATGGTCCAATGAGCAGTTCTTC. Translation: CAWIRWSNEQFF.

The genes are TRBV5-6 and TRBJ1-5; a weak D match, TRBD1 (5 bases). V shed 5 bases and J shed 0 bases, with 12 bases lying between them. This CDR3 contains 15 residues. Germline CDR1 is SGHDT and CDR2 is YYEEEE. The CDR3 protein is CASSPGGYSNQPQHF. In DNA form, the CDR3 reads TGTGCCAGCAGTCCCGGGGGGTATAGCAATCAGCCCCAGCATTTT.

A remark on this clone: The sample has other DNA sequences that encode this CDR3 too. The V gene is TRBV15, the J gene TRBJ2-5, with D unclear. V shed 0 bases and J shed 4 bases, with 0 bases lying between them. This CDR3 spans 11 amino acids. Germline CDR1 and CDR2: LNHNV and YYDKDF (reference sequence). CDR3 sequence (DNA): TGTGCCACCAGCAGAGAAGAGACCCAGTACTTC. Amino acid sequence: CATSREETQYF.

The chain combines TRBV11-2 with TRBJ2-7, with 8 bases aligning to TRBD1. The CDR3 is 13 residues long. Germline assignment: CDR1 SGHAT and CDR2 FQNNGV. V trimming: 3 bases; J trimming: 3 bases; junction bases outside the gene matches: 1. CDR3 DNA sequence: TGTGCCAGCAGCTTCGGACAGGGCTACGAGCAGTACTTC. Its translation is CASSFGQGYEQYF.

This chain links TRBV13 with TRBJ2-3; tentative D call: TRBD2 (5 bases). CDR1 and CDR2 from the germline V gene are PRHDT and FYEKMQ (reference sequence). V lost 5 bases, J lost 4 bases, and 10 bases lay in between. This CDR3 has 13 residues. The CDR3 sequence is CASSDGNADTQYF. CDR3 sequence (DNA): TGTGCCAGCAGCGACGGGAATGCAGATACGCAGTATTTT. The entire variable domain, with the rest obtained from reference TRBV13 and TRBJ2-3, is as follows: AAGVIQSPRHLIKEKRETATLKCYPIPRHDTVYWYQQGPGQDPQFLISFYEKMQSDKGSIPDRFSAQQFSDYHSELNMSSLELGDSALYFCASSDGNADTQYFGPGTRLTVL.

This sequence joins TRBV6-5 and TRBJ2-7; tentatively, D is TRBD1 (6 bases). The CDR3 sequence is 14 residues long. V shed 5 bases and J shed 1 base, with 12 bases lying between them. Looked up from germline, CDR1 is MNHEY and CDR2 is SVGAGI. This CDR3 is CASSPTGVSYEQYF. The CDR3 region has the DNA TGTGCCAGCAGTCCGACAGGCGTTTCCTACGAGCAGTACTTC.

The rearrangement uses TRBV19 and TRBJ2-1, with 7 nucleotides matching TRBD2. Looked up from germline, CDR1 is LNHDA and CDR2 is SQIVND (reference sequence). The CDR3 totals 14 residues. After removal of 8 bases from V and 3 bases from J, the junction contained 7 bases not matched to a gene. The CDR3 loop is CASSARGYYNEQFF. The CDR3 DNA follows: TGTGCCAGTTCGGCGCGGGGGTACTACAATGAGCAGTTCTTC.